This TCR beta chain was profiled in a study of Ad26.COV2.S vaccination and SARS-CoV-2 variants. Findings of the study overall: With respect to non-spike TCR breadth, vaccine and placebo recipients were similar.

V gave up 2 bases and J gave up 0 bases, with 10 bases separating them. CDR3 length equals 15 residues. Germline values: CDR1 SGHTA, CDR2 FQGNSA. As for treatment: around 19 received Ad26.COV2.S at low or high dose, single or two shots; roughly five received placebo; per-sample allocation not given. Sample collection was performed on day 63 after the first vaccine or placebo injection. As to this clone: Its specificity is unknown.

Assay used: immunoSEQ multiplex PCR; TCRdb lists only in-frame clones, some missing. The data contain more than 250,000 clones, approximately 89% of them singletons. This clonotype was sampled from a person between 18 and 59 years old who received the Ad26.COV2.S COVID-19 vaccine or a placebo. The chain couples TRBV7-2 to TRBJ2-5, with D hard to call. The source was peripheral blood, collected in a trial of Ad26.COV2.S vaccine versus placebo. The CDR3 sequence is CASSLRARNQETQYF. In DNA, the CDR3 is TGTGCCAGCAGCTTAAGAGCACGGAACCAAGAGACCCAGTACTTC.